This entry features one TCR beta chain sequence. The antigen is unknown. Time point noted: week 23, last vaccination. A 20-mer mutant IDH1 peptide at 300 ug was injected subcutaneously with topical imiquimod. Diagnosis in the donors showed new WHO grade 3 or 4 astrocytomas that were IDH1-mutant and ATRX-lost. V lost 0 bases and J 0 bases, leaving 16 bases between the germline ends. Germline V gene lookup returns CDR1 SGDLS and CDR2 YYNGEE. This CDR3 region has 18 residues. The sample originates from a study of a mutant IDH1 vaccine in newly diagnosed glioma. About the study: Patients received eight vaccinations in weeks 1, 3, 5, 7, 11, 15, 19, 23. Pretreatment consisted of radiotherapy, temozolomide, or both, with most receiving both. Study-wide findings and caveats: Apparently unrelated to pseudoprogression were changes in the top peripheral T cell clonotypes.

Here immunoSEQ multiplex PCR was the method, and the copy in TCRdb shows in-frame clones only, minus some. The repertoire includes around 11,000 clones, about 87% of them detected once, and 5.2% sits in the top ten. The chain has TRBV9 and TRBJ2-1, with D perhaps matching TRBD2 (6 bases). The material sequenced was PBMCs, taken from a glioma patient whose treatment included an IDH1 peptide vaccine. This TCR derives from a middle-aged woman with glioma. Some clones in this sample may be carry-over from other donors' samples. The CDR3 DNA follows: TGTGCCAGCAGCGTAGCTTTGGGGGGTGGGAGCTCCTACAATGAGCAGTTCTTC. Its protein product is CASSVALGGGSSYNEQFF.